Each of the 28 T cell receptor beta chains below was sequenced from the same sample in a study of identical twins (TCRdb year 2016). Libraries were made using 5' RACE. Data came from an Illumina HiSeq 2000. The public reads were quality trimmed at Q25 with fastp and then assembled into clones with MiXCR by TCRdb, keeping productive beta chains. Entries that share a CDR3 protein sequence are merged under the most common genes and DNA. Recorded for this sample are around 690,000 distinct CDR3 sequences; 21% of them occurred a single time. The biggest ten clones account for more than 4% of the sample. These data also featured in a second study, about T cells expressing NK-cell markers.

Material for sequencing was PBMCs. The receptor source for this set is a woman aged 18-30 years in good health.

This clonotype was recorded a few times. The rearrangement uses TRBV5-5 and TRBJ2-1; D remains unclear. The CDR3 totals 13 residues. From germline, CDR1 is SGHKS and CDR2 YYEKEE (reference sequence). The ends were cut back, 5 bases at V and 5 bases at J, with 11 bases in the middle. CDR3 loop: CASSFGPHNEQFF. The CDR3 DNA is TGTGCCAGCAGTTTTGGACCGCACAATGAGCAGTTCTTC.

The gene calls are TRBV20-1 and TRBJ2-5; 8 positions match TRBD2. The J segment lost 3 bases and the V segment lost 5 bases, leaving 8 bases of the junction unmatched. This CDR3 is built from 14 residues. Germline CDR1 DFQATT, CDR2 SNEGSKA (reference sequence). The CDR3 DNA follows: TGCAGTGCTGTTTCCGGGACTAGGGAAGAGACCCAGTACTTC. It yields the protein CSAVSGTREETQYF.

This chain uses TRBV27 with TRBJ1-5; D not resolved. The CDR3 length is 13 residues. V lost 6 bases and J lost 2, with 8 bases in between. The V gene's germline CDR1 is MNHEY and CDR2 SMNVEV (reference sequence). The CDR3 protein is CASSRRGNQPQHF. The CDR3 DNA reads TGTGCCAGCAGCCGACGAGGCAATCAGCCCCAGCATTTT.

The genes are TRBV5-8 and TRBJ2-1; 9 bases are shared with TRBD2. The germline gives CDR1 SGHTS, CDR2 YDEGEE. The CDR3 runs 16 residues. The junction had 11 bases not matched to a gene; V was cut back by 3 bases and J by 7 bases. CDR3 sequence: CASSSGTSRSWNEQFF. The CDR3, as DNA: TGTGCCAGCAGCTCGGGGACTAGCCGGTCTTGGAATGAGCAGTTCTTC.

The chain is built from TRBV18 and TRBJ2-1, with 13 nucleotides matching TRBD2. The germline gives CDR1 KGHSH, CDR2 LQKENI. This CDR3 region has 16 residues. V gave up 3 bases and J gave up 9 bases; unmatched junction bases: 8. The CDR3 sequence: CASSPRLAGGQGEQFF. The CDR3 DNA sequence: TGTGCCAGCTCACCGAGACTAGCGGGGGGCCAGGGTGAGCAGTTCTTC. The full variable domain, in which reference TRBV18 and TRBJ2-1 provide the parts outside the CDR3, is NAGVMQNPRHLVRRRGQEARLRCSPMKGHSHVYWYRQLPEEGLKFMVYLQKENIIDESGMPKERFSAEFPKEGPSILRIQQVVRGDSAAYFCASSPRLAGGQGEQFFGPGTRLTVL.

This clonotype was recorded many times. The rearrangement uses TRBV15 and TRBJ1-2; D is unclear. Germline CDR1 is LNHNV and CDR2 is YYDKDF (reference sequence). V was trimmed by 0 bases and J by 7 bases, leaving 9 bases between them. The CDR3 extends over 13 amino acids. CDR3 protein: CATSRDLRSGYTF. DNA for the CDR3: TGTGCCACCAGCAGAGATCTGAGGTCTGGCTACACCTTC.

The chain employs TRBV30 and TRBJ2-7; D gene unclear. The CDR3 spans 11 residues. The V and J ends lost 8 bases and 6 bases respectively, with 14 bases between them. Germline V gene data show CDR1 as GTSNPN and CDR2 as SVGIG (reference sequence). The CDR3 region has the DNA TGTGCCCGTGGACCGTGGGCCGAGCAGTACTTC. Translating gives CARGPWAEQYF.

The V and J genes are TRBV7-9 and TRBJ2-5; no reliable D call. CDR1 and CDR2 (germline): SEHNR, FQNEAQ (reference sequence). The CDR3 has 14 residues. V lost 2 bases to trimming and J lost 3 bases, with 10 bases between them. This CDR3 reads CASSLNPQEETQYF. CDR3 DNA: TGTGCCAGCAGCTTAAATCCCCAGGAAGAGACCCAGTACTTC.

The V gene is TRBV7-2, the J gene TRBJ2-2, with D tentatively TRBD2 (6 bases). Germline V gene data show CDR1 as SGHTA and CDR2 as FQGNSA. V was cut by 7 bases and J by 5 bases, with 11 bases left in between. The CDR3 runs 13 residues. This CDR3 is CASTSGLTGELFF. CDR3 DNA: TGTGCCAGCACCTCGGGACTGACCGGGGAGCTGTTTTTT.

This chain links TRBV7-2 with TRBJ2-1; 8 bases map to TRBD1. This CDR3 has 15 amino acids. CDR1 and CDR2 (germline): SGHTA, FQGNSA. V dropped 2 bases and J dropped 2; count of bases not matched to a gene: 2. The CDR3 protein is CASSLLGQAYNEQFF. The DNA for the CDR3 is TGTGCCAGCAGCTTACTGGGACAGGCCTACAATGAGCAGTTCTTC.

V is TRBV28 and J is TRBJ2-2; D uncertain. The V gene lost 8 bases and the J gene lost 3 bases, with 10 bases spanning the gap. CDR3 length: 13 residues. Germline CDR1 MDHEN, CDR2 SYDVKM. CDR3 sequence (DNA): TGTGCCAGCCTTTGGGTGGACACCGGGGAGCTGTTTTTT. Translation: CASLWVDTGELFF. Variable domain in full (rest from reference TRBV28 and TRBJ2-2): DVKVTQSSRYLVKRTGEKVFLECVQDMDHENMFWYRQDPGLGLRLIYFSYDVKMKEKGDIPEGYSVSREKKERFSLILESASTNQTSMYLCASLWVDTGELFFGEGSRLTVL.

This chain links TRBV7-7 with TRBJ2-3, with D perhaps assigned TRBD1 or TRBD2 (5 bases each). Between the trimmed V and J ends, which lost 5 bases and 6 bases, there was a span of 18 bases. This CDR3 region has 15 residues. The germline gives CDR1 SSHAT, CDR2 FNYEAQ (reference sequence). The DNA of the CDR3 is TGTGCCAGCAGCCCCAATGCGCGAGGGGCCGATACGCAGTATTTT. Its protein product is CASSPNARGADTQYF.

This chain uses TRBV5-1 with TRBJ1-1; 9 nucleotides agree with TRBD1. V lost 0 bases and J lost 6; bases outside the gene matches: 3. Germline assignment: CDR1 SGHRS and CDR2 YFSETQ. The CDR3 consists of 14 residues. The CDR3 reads CASSLARDRAEAFF. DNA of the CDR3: TGCGCCAGCAGCTTGGCCCGGGACAGGGCTGAAGCTTTCTTT.

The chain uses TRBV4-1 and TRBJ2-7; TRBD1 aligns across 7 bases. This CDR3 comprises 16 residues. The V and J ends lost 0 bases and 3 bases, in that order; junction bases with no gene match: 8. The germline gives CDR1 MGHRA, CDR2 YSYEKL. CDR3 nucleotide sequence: TGCGCCAGCAGCCAAGACAAGACAGGGAGAAACTACGAGCAGTACTTC. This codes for CASSQDKTGRNYEQYF.

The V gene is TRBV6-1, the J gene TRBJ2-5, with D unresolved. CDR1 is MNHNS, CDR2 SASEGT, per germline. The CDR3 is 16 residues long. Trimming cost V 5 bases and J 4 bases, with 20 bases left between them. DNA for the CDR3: TGTGCCAGCAGTTCTCTCCATGGTCGGTTTTCAGAGACCCAGTACTTC. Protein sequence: CASSSLHGRFSETQYF.

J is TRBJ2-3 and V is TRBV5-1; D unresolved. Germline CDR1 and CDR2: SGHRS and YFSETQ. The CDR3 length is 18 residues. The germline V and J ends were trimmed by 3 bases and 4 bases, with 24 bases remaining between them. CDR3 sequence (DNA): TGCGCCAGCAGCTGGCCGAGCTCCTACCCCGGCCAGGCAGATACGCAGTATTTT. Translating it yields CASSWPSSYPGQADTQYF.

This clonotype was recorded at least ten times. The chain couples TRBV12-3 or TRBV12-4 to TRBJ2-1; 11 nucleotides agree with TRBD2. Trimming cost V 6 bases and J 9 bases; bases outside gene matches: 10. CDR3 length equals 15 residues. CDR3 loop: CASRPTSGSVVEQFF. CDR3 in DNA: TGTGCCAGCAGGCCAACTAGCGGGAGTGTGGTTGAGCAGTTCTTC.

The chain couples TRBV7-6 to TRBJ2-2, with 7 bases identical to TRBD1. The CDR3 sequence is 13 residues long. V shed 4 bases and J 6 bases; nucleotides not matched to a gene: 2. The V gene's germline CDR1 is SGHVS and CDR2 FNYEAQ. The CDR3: CASSSRGPGELFF. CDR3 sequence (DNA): TGTGCCAGCAGCTCGAGGGGGCCCGGGGAGCTGTTTTTT.

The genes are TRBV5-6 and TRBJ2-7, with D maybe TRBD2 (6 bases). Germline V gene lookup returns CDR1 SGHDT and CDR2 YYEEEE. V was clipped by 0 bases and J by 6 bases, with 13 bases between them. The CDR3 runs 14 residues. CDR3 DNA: TGTGCCAGCAGCTTGGACGGGAGAGGGCTCGAGCAGTACTTC. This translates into CASSLDGRGLEQYF.

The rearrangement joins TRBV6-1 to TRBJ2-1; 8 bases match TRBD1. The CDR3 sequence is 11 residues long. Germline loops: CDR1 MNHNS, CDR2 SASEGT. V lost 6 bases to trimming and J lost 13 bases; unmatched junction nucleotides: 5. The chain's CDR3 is CASRLGQGQFF. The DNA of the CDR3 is TGTGCCAGCAGATTAGGACAGGGTCAGTTCTTC.

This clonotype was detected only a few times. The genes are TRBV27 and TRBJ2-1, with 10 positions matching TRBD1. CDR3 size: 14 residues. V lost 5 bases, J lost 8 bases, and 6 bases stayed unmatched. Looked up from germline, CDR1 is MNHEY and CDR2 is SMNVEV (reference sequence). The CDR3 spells CASSIGDRGDEQFF. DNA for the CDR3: TGTGCCAGCAGTATAGGGGACAGGGGCGATGAGCAGTTCTTC.

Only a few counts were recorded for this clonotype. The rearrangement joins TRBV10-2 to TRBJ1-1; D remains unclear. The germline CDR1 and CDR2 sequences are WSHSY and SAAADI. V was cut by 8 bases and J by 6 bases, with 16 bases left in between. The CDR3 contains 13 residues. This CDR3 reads CASPERGCAEAFF. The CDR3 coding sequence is TGCGCCAGCCCGGAGCGGGGTTGCGCTGAAGCTTTCTTT.

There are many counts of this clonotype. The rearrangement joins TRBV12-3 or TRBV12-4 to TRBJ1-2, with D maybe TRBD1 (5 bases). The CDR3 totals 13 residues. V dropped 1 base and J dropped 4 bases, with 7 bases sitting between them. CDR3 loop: CASSLGGPYGYTF. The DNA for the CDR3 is TGTGCCAGCAGTTTAGGGGGCCCCTATGGCTACACCTTC.

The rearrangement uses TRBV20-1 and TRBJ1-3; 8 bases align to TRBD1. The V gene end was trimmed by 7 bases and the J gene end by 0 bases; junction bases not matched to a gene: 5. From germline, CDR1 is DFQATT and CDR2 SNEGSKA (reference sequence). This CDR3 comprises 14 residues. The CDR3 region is CSVGTGFSGNTIYF. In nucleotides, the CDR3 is TGCAGTGTTGGGACAGGTTTCTCTGGAAACACCATATATTTT.

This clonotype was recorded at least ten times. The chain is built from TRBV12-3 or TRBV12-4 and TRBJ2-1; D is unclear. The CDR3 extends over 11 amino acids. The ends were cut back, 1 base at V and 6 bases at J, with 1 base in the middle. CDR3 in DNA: TGTGCCAGCAGTTTAGTCAATGAGCAGTTCTTC. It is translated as CASSLVNEQFF.

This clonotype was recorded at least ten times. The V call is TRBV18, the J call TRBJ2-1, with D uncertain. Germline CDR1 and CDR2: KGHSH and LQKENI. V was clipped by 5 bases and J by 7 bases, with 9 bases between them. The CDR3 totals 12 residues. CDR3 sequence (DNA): TGTGCCAGCTCATTAACCGAGAATGAGCAGTTCTTC. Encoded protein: CASSLTENEQFF.

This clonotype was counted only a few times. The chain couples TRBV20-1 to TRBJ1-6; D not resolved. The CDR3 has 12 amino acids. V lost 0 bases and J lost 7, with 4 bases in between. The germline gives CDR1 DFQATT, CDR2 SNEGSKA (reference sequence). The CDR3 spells CSARDLNSPLHF. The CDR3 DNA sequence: TGCAGTGCTAGAGATCTAAATTCACCCCTCCACTTT.

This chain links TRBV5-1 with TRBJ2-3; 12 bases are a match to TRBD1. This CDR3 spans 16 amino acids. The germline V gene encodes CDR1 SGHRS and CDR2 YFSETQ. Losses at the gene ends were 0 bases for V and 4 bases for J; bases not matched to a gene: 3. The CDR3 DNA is TGCGCCAGCAGCTTGGCGGGGACAGGGGGCCCAGATACGCAGTATTTT. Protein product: CASSLAGTGGPDTQYF.